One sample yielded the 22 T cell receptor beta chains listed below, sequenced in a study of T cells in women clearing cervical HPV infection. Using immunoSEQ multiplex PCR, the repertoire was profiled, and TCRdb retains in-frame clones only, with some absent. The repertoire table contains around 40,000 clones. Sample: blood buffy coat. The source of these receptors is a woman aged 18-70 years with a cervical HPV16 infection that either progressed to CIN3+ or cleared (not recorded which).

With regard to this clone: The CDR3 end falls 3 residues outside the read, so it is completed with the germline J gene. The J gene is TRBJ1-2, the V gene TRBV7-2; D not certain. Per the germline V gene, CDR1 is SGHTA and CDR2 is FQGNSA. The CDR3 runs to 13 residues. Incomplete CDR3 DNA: TGTGCCAGCAGCTTAACAGAGGCAGATACC. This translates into CASSLTEADT. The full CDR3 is CASSLTEADTYTF.

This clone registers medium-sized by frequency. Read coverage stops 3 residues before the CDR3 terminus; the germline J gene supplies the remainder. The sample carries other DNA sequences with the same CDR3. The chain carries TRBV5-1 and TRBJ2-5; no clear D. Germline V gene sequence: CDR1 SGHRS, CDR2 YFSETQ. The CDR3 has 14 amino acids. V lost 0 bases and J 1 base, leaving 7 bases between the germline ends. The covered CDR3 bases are TGCGCCAGCAGCTTGGTGTCCAGCCAAGAGACC. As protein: CASSLVSSQET. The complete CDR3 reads CASSLVSSQETQYF.

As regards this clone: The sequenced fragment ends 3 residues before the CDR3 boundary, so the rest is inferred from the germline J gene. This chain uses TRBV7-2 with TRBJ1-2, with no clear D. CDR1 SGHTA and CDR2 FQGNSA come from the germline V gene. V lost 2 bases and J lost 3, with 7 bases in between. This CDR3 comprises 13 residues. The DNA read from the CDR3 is TGTGCCAGCAGCTTACAGGCAGACTATGGC. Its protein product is CASSLQADYG. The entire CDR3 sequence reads CASSLQADYGYTF.

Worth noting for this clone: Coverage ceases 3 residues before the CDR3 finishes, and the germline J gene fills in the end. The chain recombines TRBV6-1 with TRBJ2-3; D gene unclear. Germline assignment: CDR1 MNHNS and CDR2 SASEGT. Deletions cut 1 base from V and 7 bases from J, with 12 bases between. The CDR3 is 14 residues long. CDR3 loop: CASSEGTLTNTQYF. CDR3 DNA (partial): TGTGCCAGCAGTGAAGGCACTCTAACGAATACG.

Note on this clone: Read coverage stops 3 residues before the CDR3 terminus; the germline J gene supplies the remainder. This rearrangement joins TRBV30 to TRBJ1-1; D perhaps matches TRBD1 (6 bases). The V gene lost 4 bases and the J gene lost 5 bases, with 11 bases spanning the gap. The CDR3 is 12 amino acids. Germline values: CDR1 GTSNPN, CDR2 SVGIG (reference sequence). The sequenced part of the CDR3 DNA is TGTGCCTGGATTCAGGACAGAACTGAA. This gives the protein CAWIQDRTE. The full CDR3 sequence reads CAWIQDRTEAFF. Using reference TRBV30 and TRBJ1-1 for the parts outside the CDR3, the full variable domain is SQTIHQWPATLVQPVGSPLSLECTVEGTSNPNLYWYRQAAGRGLQLLFYSVGIGQISSEVPQNLSASRPQDRQFILSSKKLLLSDSGFYLCAWIQDRTEAFFGQGTRLTVV.

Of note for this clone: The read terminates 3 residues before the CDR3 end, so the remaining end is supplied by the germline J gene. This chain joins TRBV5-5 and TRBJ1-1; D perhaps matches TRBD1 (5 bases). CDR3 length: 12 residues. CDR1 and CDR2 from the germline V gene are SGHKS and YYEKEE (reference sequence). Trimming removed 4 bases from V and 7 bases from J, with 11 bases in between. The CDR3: CASSTQGDEAFF. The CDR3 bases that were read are TGTGCCAGCAGCACTCAGGGAGATGAA.

The CDR3: CASSRSGRVFDEQYF. Incomplete CDR3 DNA: TGTGCCAGTAGTAGGAGCGGGAGGGTATTCGACGAG. The chain uses TRBV19 and TRBJ2-7; TRBD2 aligns across 10 bases. The CDR3 end is not reached by the read, which stops 3 residues before it; the germline J gene fills it in. V was pared by 4 bases and J by 5 bases, with 8 bases of the junction left unmatched. Germline V lookup: CDR1 LNHDA, CDR2 SQIVND (reference sequence). This CDR3 region has 15 residues. The complete variable domain, with remaining parts taken from reference TRBV19 and TRBJ2-7, reads DGGITQSPKYLFRKEGQNVTLSCEQNLNHDAMYWYRQDPGQGLRLIYYSQIVNDFQKGDIAEGYSVSREKKESFPLTVTSAQKNPTAFYLCASSRSGRVFDEQYFGPGTRLTVT.

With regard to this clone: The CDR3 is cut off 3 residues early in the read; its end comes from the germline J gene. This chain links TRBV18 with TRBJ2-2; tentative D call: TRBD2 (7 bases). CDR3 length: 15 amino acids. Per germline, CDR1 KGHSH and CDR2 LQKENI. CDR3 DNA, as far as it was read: TGTGCCAGCTCACCACTCCCAGGGGAGGGTGAAAAG. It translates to CASSPLPGEGEK. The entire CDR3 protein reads CASSPLPGEGEKLFF. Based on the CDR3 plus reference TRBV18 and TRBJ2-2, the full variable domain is NAGVMQNPRHLVRRRGQEARLRCSPMKGHSHVYWYRQLPEEGLKFMVYLQKENIIDESGMPKERFSAEFPKEGPSILRIQQVVRGDSAAYFCASSPLPGEGEKLFFGEGSRLTVL.

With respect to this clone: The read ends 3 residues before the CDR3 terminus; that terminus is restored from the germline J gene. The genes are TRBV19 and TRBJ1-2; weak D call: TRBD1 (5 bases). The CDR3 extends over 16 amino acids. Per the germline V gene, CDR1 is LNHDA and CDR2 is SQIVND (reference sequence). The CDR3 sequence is CASSIRETVGADTYTF. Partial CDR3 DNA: TGTGCCAGTAGTATCAGGGAAACTGTGGGTGCAGATACC.

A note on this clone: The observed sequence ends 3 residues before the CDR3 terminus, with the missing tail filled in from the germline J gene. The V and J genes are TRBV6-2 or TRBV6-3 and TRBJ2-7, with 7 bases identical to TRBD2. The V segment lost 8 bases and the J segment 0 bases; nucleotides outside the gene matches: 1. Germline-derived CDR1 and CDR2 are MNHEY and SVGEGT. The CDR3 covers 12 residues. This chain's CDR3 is CASQRGSYEQYF. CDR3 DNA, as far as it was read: TGTGCCAGCCAGCGGGGCTCCTACGAG.

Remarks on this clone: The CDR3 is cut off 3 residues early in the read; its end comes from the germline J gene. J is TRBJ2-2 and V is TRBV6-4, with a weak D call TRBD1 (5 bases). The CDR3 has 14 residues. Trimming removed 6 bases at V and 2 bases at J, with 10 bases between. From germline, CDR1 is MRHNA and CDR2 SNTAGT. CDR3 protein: CASSRESNTGELFF. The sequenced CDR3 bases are TGTGCCAGCAGCAGGGAATCTAACACCGGGGAG.

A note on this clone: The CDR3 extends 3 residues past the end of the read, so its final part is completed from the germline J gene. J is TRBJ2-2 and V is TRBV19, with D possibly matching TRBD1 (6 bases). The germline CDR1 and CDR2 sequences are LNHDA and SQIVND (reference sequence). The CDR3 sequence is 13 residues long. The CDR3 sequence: CASTDREYSPLFF. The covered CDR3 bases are TGTGCCAGTACGGACAGAGAGTATTCACCG.

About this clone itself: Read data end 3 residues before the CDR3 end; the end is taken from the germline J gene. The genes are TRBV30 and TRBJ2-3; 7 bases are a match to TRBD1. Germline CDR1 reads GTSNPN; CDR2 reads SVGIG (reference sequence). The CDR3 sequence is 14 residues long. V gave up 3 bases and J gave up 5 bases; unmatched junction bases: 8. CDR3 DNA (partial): TGTGCCTGGAGCCACAGGGGTTTTGAAGATACG. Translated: CAWSHRGFEDT. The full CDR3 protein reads CAWSHRGFEDTQYF.

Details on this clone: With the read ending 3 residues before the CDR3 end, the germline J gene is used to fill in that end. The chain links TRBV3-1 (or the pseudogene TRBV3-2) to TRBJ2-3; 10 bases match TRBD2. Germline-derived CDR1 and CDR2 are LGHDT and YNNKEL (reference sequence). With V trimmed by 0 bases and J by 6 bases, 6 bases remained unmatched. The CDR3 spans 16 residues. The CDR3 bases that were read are TGTGCCAGCAGCCAAGATACTAGCGGGGCGACGGATACG. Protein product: CASSQDTSGATDT. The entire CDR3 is CASSQDTSGATDTQYF.

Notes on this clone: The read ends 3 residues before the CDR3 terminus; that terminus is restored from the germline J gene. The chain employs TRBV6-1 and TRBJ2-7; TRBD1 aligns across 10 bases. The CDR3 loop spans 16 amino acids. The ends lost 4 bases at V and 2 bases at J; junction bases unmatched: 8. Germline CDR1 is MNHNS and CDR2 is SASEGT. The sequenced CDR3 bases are TGTGCCAGCAGTGGGCTACCGGGACAGGGGACCTACGAG. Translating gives CASSGLPGQGTYE. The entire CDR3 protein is CASSGLPGQGTYEQYF.

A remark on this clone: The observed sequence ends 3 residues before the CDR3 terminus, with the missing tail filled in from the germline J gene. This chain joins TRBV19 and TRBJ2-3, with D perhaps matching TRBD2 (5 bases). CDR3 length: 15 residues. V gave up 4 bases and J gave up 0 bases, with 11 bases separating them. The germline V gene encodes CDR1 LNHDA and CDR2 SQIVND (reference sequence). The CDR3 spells CASSTLDSSTDTQYF. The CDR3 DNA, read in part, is TGTGCCAGTAGTACATTGGACTCCAGCACAGATACG.

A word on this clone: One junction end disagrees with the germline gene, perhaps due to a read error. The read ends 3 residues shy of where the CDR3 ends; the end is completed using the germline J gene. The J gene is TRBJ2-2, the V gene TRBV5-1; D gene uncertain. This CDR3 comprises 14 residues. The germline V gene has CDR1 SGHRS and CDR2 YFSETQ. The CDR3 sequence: CASRLAVNTGELFF. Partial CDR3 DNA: TGCGCCAGCAGATTGGCGGTTAACACCGGGGAG.

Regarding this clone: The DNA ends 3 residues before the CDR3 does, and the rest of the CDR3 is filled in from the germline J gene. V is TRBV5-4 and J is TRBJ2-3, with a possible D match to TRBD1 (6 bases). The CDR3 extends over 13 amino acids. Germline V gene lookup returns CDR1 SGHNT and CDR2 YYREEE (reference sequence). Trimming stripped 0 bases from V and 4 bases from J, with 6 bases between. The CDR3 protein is CASSLAGADTQYF. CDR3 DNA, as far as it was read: TGTGCCAGCAGCTTGGCAGGGGCAGATACG. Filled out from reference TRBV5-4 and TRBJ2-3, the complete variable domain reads ETGVTQSPTHLIKTRGQQVTLRCSSQSGHNTVSWYQQALGQGPQFIFQYYREEENGRGNFPPRFSGLQFPNYSSELNVNALELDDSALYLCASSLAGADTQYFGPGTRLTVL.

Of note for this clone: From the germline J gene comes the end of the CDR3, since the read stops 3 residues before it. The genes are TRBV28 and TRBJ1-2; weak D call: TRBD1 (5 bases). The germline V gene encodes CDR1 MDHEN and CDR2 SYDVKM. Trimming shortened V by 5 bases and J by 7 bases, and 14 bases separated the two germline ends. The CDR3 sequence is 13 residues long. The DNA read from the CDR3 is TGTGCCAGCAGTCGACCCGGGAGGGGTGGC. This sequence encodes CASSRPGRGG. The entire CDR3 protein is CASSRPGRGGYTF.

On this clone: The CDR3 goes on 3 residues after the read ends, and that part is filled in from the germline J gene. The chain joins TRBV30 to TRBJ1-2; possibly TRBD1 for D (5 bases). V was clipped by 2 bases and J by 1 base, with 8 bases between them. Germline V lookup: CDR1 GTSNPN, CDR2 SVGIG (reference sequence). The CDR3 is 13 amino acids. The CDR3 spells CAWSHRINYGYTF. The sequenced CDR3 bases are TGTGCCTGGAGTCACAGGATTAACTATGGC.

CDR3 DNA (partial): TGTGCCAGCTCACCCCAGGGCCGAGAGACC. It translates to CASSPQGRET. The whole CDR3 protein is CASSPQGRETQYF. This rearrangement joins TRBV18 to TRBJ2-5; the D gene is possibly TRBD1 (5 bases). The read finishes 3 residues shy of the CDR3 end, and the germline J gene is used to complete it. V shed 3 bases and J shed 4 bases, with 9 bases lying between them. Germline assignment: CDR1 KGHSH and CDR2 LQKENI. This CDR3 has 13 residues.

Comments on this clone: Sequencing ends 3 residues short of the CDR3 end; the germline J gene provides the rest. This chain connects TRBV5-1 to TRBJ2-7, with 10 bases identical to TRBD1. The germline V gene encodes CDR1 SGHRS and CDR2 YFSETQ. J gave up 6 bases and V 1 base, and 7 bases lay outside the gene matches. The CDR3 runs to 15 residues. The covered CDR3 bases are TGCGCCAGCAGCTTGAGCGGGACAGGGGCCACCGAG. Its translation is CASSLSGTGATE. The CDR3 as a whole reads CASSLSGTGATEQYF. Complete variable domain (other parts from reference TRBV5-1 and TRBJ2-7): KAGVTQTPRYLIKTRGQQVTLSCSPISGHRSVSWYQQTPGQGLQFLFEYFSETQRNKGNFPGRFSGRQFSNSRSEMNVSTLELGDSALYLCASSLSGTGATEQYFGPGTRLTVT.